This T cell receptor (beta chain) was captured by sequencing in a study of spatial heterogeneity in lung cancer. In the study overall: In cases with available follow-up PBMC samples, these were sequenced at a median of roughly 23 months after resection. Sequences of the beta chain were consistently detected in greater numbers than alpha-chain sequences.

CDR1 and CDR2 (germline): SGHRS, YFSETQ. The CDR3 contains 15 residues. With 2 bases clipped from V and 5 bases from J, the junction kept 6 bases outside the gene matches. Described time point: blood at routine non-recurrence follow-up after resection. The study sequenced unsorted whole RNA from tumor, nontumor lung or frozen PBMC. Study findings and constraints: At resection, ubiquitous expanded tumor TCRs appeared in blood more than at follow-up.

Each CDR3 protein is one row after TCRdb ran MiXCR on the 5' RACE reads. The sample lists more than 95,000 distinct CDR3 sequences, about 12% seen once, with approximately 17% in the top ten. As regards this clonotype: The target antigen is unknown.

The chain couples TRBV5-1 to TRBJ2-5; TRBD1 matches 10 bases. The TCR was taken from a male donor with early-stage non-small cell lung cancer. This specimen consisted of PBMCs, obtained at follow-up. The chain's CDR3 is CASSLMGQGSETQYF. In DNA form, the CDR3 reads TGCGCCAGCAGCTTAATGGGACAGGGGTCGGAGACCCAGTACTTC. The complete variable domain, with remaining parts taken from reference TRBV5-1 and TRBJ2-5, reads KAGVTQTPRYLIKTRGQQVTLSCSPISGHRSVSWYQQTPGQGLQFLFEYFSETQRNKGNFPGRFSGRQFSNSRSEMNVSTLELGDSALYLCASSLMGQGSETQYFGPGTRLLVL.